A single sample gave rise to the 20 T cell receptor beta chains below, sequenced in a study of yellow fever vaccine responses in identical twins. TCRdb called the RT-PCR reads again in MiXCR, with one record for every CDR3 protein. This table holds 13,000 to 15,000 distinct CDR3 sequences, around 84% found once. The specimen was T cells from blood (PBMCs), unsorted or a sorted subset (not recorded which), collected before or after yellow fever vaccination (not recorded which). The receptor set was obtained from a woman aged 18 to 35 who received the yellow fever vaccine.

The chain combines TRBV11-2 with TRBJ2-2; 13 positions agree with TRBD2. The CDR3 totals 20 residues. Losses at the gene ends were 7 bases for V and 5 bases for J; bases not matched to a gene: 19. Germline CDR1 reads SGHAT; CDR2 reads FQNNGV. CDR3 sequence reads: CASKTGWELAGGRRTGELFF. The CDR3 DNA is TGTGCCAGCAAGACAGGGTGGGAACTAGCGGGGGGGCGTCGGACCGGGGAGCTGTTTTTT.

This chain joins TRBV11-1 and TRBJ2-3, with 13 bases lining up with TRBD2. With 3 bases clipped from V and 3 bases from J, the junction kept 0 bases outside the gene matches. CDR3 length: 15 residues. In germline, CDR1 is SGHAT, CDR2 FQDESV (reference sequence). The CDR3 reads CASSLTSGRTDTQYF. The DNA of the CDR3 is TGTGCCAGCAGCTTGACTAGCGGGAGGACAGATACGCAGTATTTT.

The chain is built from TRBV29-1 and TRBJ2-5; D uncertain. The V end lost 1 base, the J end lost 9 bases, and 12 bases lay between the germline ends. CDR1 is SQVTM, CDR2 ANQGSEA, per germline. The CDR3 loop spans 12 amino acids. The CDR3 bases are TGCAGCGTTGAAGTCCAGGATAGGCCCCAGTACTTC. It translates to CSVEVQDRPQYF.

The genes are TRBV18 and TRBJ2-3; no clear D. CDR1 and CDR2 (germline): KGHSH, LQKENI. Trimming removed 2 bases at V and 2 bases at J, with 2 bases between. The CDR3 length is 12 residues. The CDR3 is CASSPSTDTQYF. In DNA form, the CDR3 reads TGTGCCAGCTCACCATCCACAGATACGCAGTATTTT.

The genes are TRBV7-9 and TRBJ1-2, with 8 bases identical to TRBD1. The length of the CDR3 is 14 residues. V was clipped by 5 bases and J by 4 bases; unmatched bases: 6. Germline CDR1 SEHNR, CDR2 FQNEAQ (reference sequence). The CDR3 sequence is CASSQTGDSYGYTF. CDR3 coding DNA: TGTGCCAGCAGCCAGACAGGGGATAGCTATGGCTACACCTTC.

V and J are TRBV12-3 or TRBV12-4 and TRBJ2-1, with a tentative D call TRBD2 (6 bases). This CDR3 has 16 residues. V shed 1 base and J shed 7 bases, with 17 bases lying between them. The CDR3 loop reads CASSLGQGLVANEQFF. In DNA form, the CDR3 reads TGTGCCAGCAGTTTAGGTCAGGGACTTGTAGCGAATGAGCAGTTCTTC.

This chain connects TRBV5-6 to TRBJ2-1, with 10 bases identical to TRBD2. The germline V gene encodes CDR1 SGHDT and CDR2 YYEEEE. The CDR3 totals 16 residues. V lost 4 bases to trimming and J lost 6 bases; unmatched junction nucleotides: 10. The CDR3 spells CASSQILAGASNEQFF. In DNA, the CDR3 is TGTGCCAGCAGCCAGATCCTAGCGGGAGCCAGCAATGAGCAGTTCTTC.

Only a few counts were recorded for this clonotype. The V gene is TRBV19, the J gene TRBJ2-1; weak D call: TRBD2 (6 bases). V gave up 3 bases and J gave up 9 bases, with 9 bases separating them. The CDR3 contains 12 residues. Germline CDR1 and CDR2: LNHDA and SQIVND (reference sequence). The CDR3 region is CASSMDYLEQFF. The CDR3 nucleotides read TGTGCCAGTAGTATGGACTATCTTGAGCAGTTCTTC.

The chain recombines TRBV11-1 with TRBJ1-1, with no clear D. The CDR3 extends over 11 amino acids. Between the trimmed V and J ends, which lost 5 bases and 2 bases, there was a span of 3 bases. The germline V gene has CDR1 SGHAT and CDR2 FQDESV (reference sequence). CDR3 bases: TGTGCCAGCAGCGTAAACACTGAAGCTTTCTTT. Residues: CASSVNTEAFF.

The chain recombines TRBV5-1 with TRBJ1-1; 9 nucleotides align to TRBD1. CDR1 is SGHRS and CDR2 is YFSETQ in the germline V gene. The CDR3 spans 15 residues. The V and J ends lost 7 bases and 5 bases, in that order; junction bases with no gene match: 12. DNA for the CDR3: TGCGCCAGCGGGGCGTGGGGACAGGGTGATACTGAAGCTTTCTTT. It translates to CASGAWGQGDTEAFF.

The CDR3 nucleotides are TGCGCCAGCAGCTTGAATATGAACACTGAAGCTTTCTTT. Its protein is CASSLNMNTEAFF. The genes are TRBV5-1 and TRBJ1-1, with D unclear. Germline V gene data show CDR1 as SGHRS and CDR2 as YFSETQ. The CDR3 length is 13 residues. Trimming cost V 1 base and J 0 bases, with 4 bases left between them. Together with reference TRBV5-1 and TRBJ1-1, the CDR3 gives the full variable domain: KAGVTQTPRYLIKTRGQQVTLSCSPISGHRSVSWYQQTPGQGLQFLFEYFSETQRNKGNFPGRFSGRQFSNSRSEMNVSTLELGDSALYLCASSLNMNTEAFFGQGTRLTVV.

The rearrangement links TRBV2 to TRBJ1-5, with unresolved D. V lost 5 bases and J 4 bases, leaving 21 bases between the germline ends. Germline CDR1 SNHLY, CDR2 FYNNEI. This CDR3 has 17 residues. CDR3 coding DNA: TGTGCCAGCAGTCACAAAAGGATAGGGTTGGTAAATCAGCCCCAGCATTTT. Its protein product is CASSHKRIGLVNQPQHF.

The CDR3 sequence: CASSAGNYGYTF. In DNA, the CDR3 is TGTGCCAGCAGTGCAGGGAACTATGGCTACACCTTC. The rearrangement uses TRBV25-1 and TRBJ1-2, with D maybe TRBD1 (5 bases). The CDR3 runs 12 residues. V lost 4 bases and J lost 2, with 5 bases in between. CDR1 is MGHDK and CDR2 is SYGVNS in the germline V gene.

The V and J genes are TRBV29-1 and TRBJ2-7; D is tentatively TRBD1 or TRBD2 (6 bases each). CDR1 and CDR2 (germline): SQVTM, ANQGSEA. V lost 6 bases to trimming and J lost 4 bases, with 13 bases between them. The CDR3 has 12 amino acids. CDR3 bases: TGCAGCGTCGGGGGCTCCTCTTACGAGCAGTACTTC. Its translation: CSVGGSSYEQYF.

This chain joins TRBV14 and TRBJ1-6, with 9 bases aligning to TRBD1. Per the germline V gene, CDR1 is SGHDN and CDR2 is FVKESK. CDR3 length: 15 residues. J lost 10 bases, V lost 0 bases, and 4 bases had no gene match. DNA for the CDR3: TGTGCCAGCAGCCAAGAAGGGACAGGGAGATCACCCCTCCACTTT. The encoded protein is CASSQEGTGRSPLHF. Supplemented by reference TRBV14 and TRBJ1-6, the full variable domain reads EAGVTQFPSHSVIEKGQTVTLRCDPISGHDNLYWYRRVMGKEIKFLLHFVKESKQDESGMPNNRFLAERTGGTYSTLKVQPAELEDSGVYFCASSQEGTGRSPLHFGNGTRLTVT.

This rearrangement joins TRBV10-1 to TRBJ2-5; TRBD1 matches at 7 bases. This CDR3 has 16 amino acids. Germline V CDR1 and CDR2: WNHNN, SYGVQD (reference sequence). Trimming removed 5 bases from V and 1 base from J; junction bases left unmatched: 10. The CDR3 DNA sequence: TGCGCCAGCAGTAGAGGAACAGGGGTCGTCCAAGAGACCCAGTACTTC. It is translated as CASSRGTGVVQETQYF.

The gene calls are TRBV2 and TRBJ2-5; D is undetermined. Germline-derived CDR1 and CDR2 are SNHLY and FYNNEI. The CDR3 is made up of 12 amino acids. V gave up 5 bases and J gave up 4 bases, with 8 bases separating them. Written as DNA, the CDR3 is TGTGCCAGCAGTCTCGTCGGAGAGACCCAGTACTTC. The encoded protein is CASSLVGETQYF.

The chain carries TRBV12-3 or TRBV12-4 and TRBJ1-1; D remains unclear. The CDR3 sequence is 13 residues long. With 6 bases removed from V and 0 bases from J, the gap between germline ends came to 8 bases. In DNA, the CDR3 is TGTGCCAGCAGCCCCGGTATGAACACTGAAGCTTTCTTT. Translation: CASSPGMNTEAFF.

The rearrangement uses TRBV2 and TRBJ1-2, with a tentative D call TRBD1 (6 bases). V was trimmed by 6 bases and J by 5 bases, leaving 16 bases between them. This CDR3 has 14 residues. From germline, CDR1 is SNHLY and CDR2 FYNNEI. CDR3 in DNA: TGTGCCAGCAGCCAAGCAGGGGCCCTATATGGCTACACCTTC. Protein product: CASSQAGALYGYTF.

J is TRBJ1-2 and V is TRBV29-1; 10 bases are a match to TRBD1. The CDR3 loop spans 14 amino acids. The V segment lost 6 bases and the J segment 7 bases; nucleotides outside the gene matches: 11. The V gene's germline CDR1 is SQVTM and CDR2 ANQGSEA. The CDR3 DNA sequence: TGCAGCGTCCTCCGGGACAGGGGATCAAGTGGCTACACCTTC. Protein: CSVLRDRGSSGYTF.